The 28 T cell receptor beta chains below all came from one sample that was sequenced in a study of response to subunit inactivated influenza vaccine. TCRdb reprocessed the RT-PCR reads with MiXCR, giving one entry per CDR3 protein. The table has approximately 500,000 distinct CDR3 sequences, 14% seen once; the top ten hold 8.5% to 14%. Sequences were derived from PBMCs from blood, sampled 11 to 12 days after vaccination. The receptors were gathered from a man aged 45-65 years who received an inactivated influenza vaccine.

This clonotype appeared a few times. The rearrangement links TRBV12-3 or TRBV12-4 to TRBJ1-5; 9 bases agree with TRBD1. The junction had 9 bases not matched to a gene; V was cut back by 5 bases and J by 7 bases. The CDR3 sequence is 15 residues long. The CDR3 DNA is TGTGCCAGCAGTCCGGAGGACAGGGGCGGGCAGCCCCAGCATTTT. It yields the protein CASSPEDRGGQPQHF.

This clonotype was counted between two and nine times. The V call is TRBV20-1, the J call TRBJ2-3; 9 nucleotides match TRBD2. Germline values: CDR1 DFQATT, CDR2 SNEGSKA (reference sequence). This CDR3 has 15 amino acids. The V and J ends lost 4 bases and 6 bases, in that order; junction bases with no gene match: 11. CDR3 protein: CSATRGGGAKDTQYF. The CDR3 DNA is TGCAGTGCTACCAGGGGCGGGGGGGCCAAGGATACGCAGTATTTT.

The chain links TRBV10-3 to TRBJ2-1, with a possible D match to TRBD2 (5 bases). From germline, CDR1 is ENHRY and CDR2 SYGVKD. With 0 bases removed from V and 3 bases from J, the gap between germline ends came to 12 bases. The CDR3 is 16 amino acids. In nucleotides, the CDR3 is TGTGCCATCAGTGAGTCTAACGGAGGTAACTACAATGAGCAGTTCTTC. Its translation is CAISESNGGNYNEQFF.

This clonotype was counted a few times. The chain combines TRBV5-1 with TRBJ2-1, with TRBD2 matching over 15 bases. Trimming cost V 4 bases and J 10 bases; bases outside gene matches: 6. Looked up from germline, CDR1 is SGHRS and CDR2 is YFSETQ. This CDR3 spans 15 amino acids. Here the CDR3 reads CASSIRTSGREEQFF. CDR3 bases: TGCGCCAGCAGCATAAGGACTAGCGGGAGGGAGGAGCAGTTCTTC.

This clonotype was seen repeatedly, ten times or more. The genes are TRBV11-2 and TRBJ2-2; TRBD2 aligns across 11 bases. The CDR3 has 22 residues. Germline trimming cut 1 base from V and 2 bases from J; bases unmatched to any gene: 18. CDR1 is SGHAT, CDR2 FQNNGV, per germline. The CDR3 loop is CASSLVSRVTSGGRRNTGELFF. The CDR3 coding sequence is TGTGCCAGCAGCTTAGTATCGCGTGTCACTAGCGGGGGACGCCGAAACACCGGGGAGCTGTTTTTT. Full variable domain (outside the CDR3, taken from reference TRBV11-2 and TRBJ2-2): EAGVAQSPRYKIIEKRQSVAFWCNPISGHATLYWYQQILGQGPKLLIQFQNNGVVDDSQLPKDRFSAERLKGVDSTLKIQPAKLEDSAVYLCASSLVSRVTSGGRRNTGELFFGEGSRLTVL.

CDR3 loop: CASSTRAGTDQPQHF. The CDR3 DNA reads TGTGCCAGCAGCACTAGGGCAGGGACGGATCAGCCCCAGCATTTT. J is TRBJ1-5 and V is TRBV21-1. TRBV21-1 counts as a pseudogene. The CDR3 covers 15 residues.

The sample holds many counts of this clonotype. The V gene is TRBV5-1, the J gene TRBJ2-7; D is undetermined. The CDR3 has 13 residues. The V gene lost 6 bases and the J gene lost 0 bases, with 10 bases spanning the gap. In germline, CDR1 is SGHRS, CDR2 YFSETQ. The CDR3 here is CASNLDGSYEQYF. CDR3 DNA: TGCGCCAGCAATCTTGACGGCTCCTACGAGCAGTACTTC. The full variable domain, rest sourced from reference TRBV5-1 and TRBJ2-7, is KAGVTQTPRYLIKTRGQQVTLSCSPISGHRSVSWYQQTPGQGLQFLFEYFSETQRNKGNFPGRFSGRQFSNSRSEMNVSTLELGDSALYLCASNLDGSYEQYFGPGTRLTVT.

This clonotype showed up many times. J is TRBJ1-2 and V is TRBV29-1, with a weak D call TRBD1 (5 bases). Trimming cost V 2 bases and J 5 bases, with 12 bases left between them. The CDR3 loop spans 13 amino acids. Germline CDR1 reads SQVTM; CDR2 reads ANQGSEA. The CDR3 spells CSVETLGPYGYTF. The CDR3 DNA is TGCAGCGTTGAAACGCTGGGACCTTATGGCTACACCTTC.

This clonotype was detected a few times. The V and J genes are TRBV20-1 and TRBJ2-7, with D possibly TRBD2 on 7 matching bases. Trimming took 5 bases from V and 6 from J, leaving 23 bases between them. Germline CDR1 reads DFQATT; CDR2 reads SNEGSKA (reference sequence). This CDR3 has 15 amino acids. The CDR3 nucleotides are TGCAGTGCTCAAAAGGGGGGGACTTCATCGGGCGAGCAGTACTTC. As protein: CSAQKGGTSSGEQYF.

The gene calls are TRBV20-1 and TRBJ2-1, with 7 bases that match TRBD2. The germline V gene encodes CDR1 DFQATT and CDR2 SNEGSKA (reference sequence). Trimming cost V 1 base and J 3 bases; bases outside gene matches: 6. The CDR3 runs to 15 residues. CDR3 protein: CSARGAGDVYNEQFF. The CDR3 coding sequence is TGCAGTGCTAGAGGGGCGGGGGACGTCTACAATGAGCAGTTCTTC.

This clonotype came up a few times. The genes are TRBV30 and TRBJ2-3, with D perhaps matching TRBD1 or TRBD2 (6 bases each). The length of the CDR3 is 15 residues. Germline CDR1 GTSNPN, CDR2 SVGIG (reference sequence). The V end was cut by 4 bases, the J end by 6 bases, with 20 bases between. CDR3 bases: TGTGCCTGGACGAACGGGGGCATCGATGGGGATACGCAGTATTTT. Its translation: CAWTNGGIDGDTQYF.

This clonotype was observed a handful of times. The chain links TRBV5-1 to TRBJ2-1; a weak D match, TRBD2 (5 bases). The CDR3 consists of 13 residues. Germline V gives CDR1 SGHRS, CDR2 YFSETQ. Trimming pared 2 bases from V and 7 bases from J, leaving 10 bases between. The CDR3 coding sequence is TGCGCCAGCAGCTTCGAGGGTGGGAATGAGCAGTTCTTC. It specifies CASSFEGGNEQFF.

This chain joins TRBV24-1 and TRBJ1-1; 10 bases align to TRBD1. Germline CDR1 and CDR2: KGHDR and SFDVKD. CDR3 length: 15 amino acids. Losses at the gene ends were 4 bases for V and 3 bases for J; bases not matched to a gene: 4. The CDR3 DNA is TGTGCCACCAGTGACCCTGGACAGGGGGACACTGAAGCTTTCTTT. Protein sequence: CATSDPGQGDTEAFF.

The table lists this clonotype with a few counts. The CDR3 DNA follows: TGCGCCAGCAGCTTAGCGGGCCCAACCCACGGCACAGATACGCAGTATTTT. Translated: CASSLAGPTHGTDTQYF. V gene TRBV5-1 combines with J gene TRBJ2-3; D possibly corresponds to TRBD2 (6 bases). V lost 2 bases and J lost 1, with 17 bases in between. The CDR3 runs 17 residues. The germline CDR1 and CDR2 sequences are SGHRS and YFSETQ.

The chain carries TRBV15 and TRBJ1-5, with unresolved D. V was trimmed by 0 bases and J by 1 base, leaving 7 bases between them. Germline assignment: CDR1 LNHNV and CDR2 YYDKDF (reference sequence). The CDR3 has 15 amino acids. In nucleotides, the CDR3 is TGTGCCACCAGCAGAGATCTGGGGAGCAATCAGCCCCAGCATTTT. Protein: CATSRDLGSNQPQHF.

This clonotype was counted at least ten times. The J gene is TRBJ2-2, the V gene TRBV24-1; 7 nucleotides line up with TRBD2. Germline V gene data show CDR1 as KGHDR and CDR2 as SFDVKD. The CDR3 is 15 amino acids. Trimming at V came to 10 bases and at J to 5 bases, leaving 12 bases not matched to a gene. The CDR3 DNA is TGTGCCACGTCGGAGCGGGACGGACGAACCGGGGAGCTGTTTTTT. This codes for CATSERDGRTGELFF.

The rearrangement links TRBV28 to TRBJ1-2; D remains ambiguous. The CDR3 covers 13 residues. The germline V gene encodes CDR1 MDHEN and CDR2 SYDVKM. V was clipped by 6 bases and J by 2 bases, with 10 bases between them. CDR3 nucleotides: TGTGCCAGCAGCAAGACACCAAACTATGGCTACACCTTC. As protein: CASSKTPNYGYTF.

The chain uses TRBV10-3 and TRBJ2-7; 10 bases line up with TRBD1. Germline-derived CDR1 and CDR2 are ENHRY and SYGVKD. The ends lost 6 bases at V and 1 base at J; junction bases unmatched: 6. The CDR3 covers 15 residues. The CDR3, as DNA: TGTGCCATCAGCTCGGGGGACAGGGGATCCTACGAGCAGTACTTC. Encoded protein: CAISSGDRGSYEQYF.

The chain employs TRBV7-9 and TRBJ2-7; 9 nucleotides agree with TRBD1. This CDR3 spans 15 amino acids. Trimming at V came to 5 bases and at J to 6 bases, leaving 11 bases not matched to a gene. The germline CDR1 and CDR2 sequences are SEHNR and FQNEAQ (reference sequence). The CDR3 is CASSPTGTGKGEQYF. The CDR3 bases are TGTGCCAGCAGCCCAACCGGGACAGGGAAGGGCGAGCAGTACTTC.

The chain recombines TRBV5-5 with TRBJ2-1; D is perhaps TRBD1 (6 bases). Germline V gives CDR1 SGHKS, CDR2 YYEKEE (reference sequence). This CDR3 contains 14 residues. Trimming pared 0 bases from V and 6 bases from J, leaving 10 bases between. The CDR3 loop is CASSLDQQGNEQFF. The CDR3 DNA is TGTGCCAGCAGCTTGGATCAACAGGGCAATGAGCAGTTCTTC. Full variable domain (missing parts from reference TRBV5-5 and TRBJ2-1): DAGVTQSPTHLIKTRGQQVTLRCSPISGHKSVSWYQQVLGQGPQFIFQYYEKEERGRGNFPDRFSARQFPNYSSELNVNALLLGDSALYLCASSLDQQGNEQFFGPGTRLTVL.

The rearrangement uses TRBV20-1 and TRBJ2-7, with 8 bases that match TRBD2. V lost 6 bases to trimming and J lost 3 bases; unmatched junction nucleotides: 13. The length of the CDR3 is 15 residues. CDR1 and CDR2 (germline): DFQATT, SNEGSKA (reference sequence). The CDR3 DNA sequence: TGCAGTGCCGGGGGGGGCGCAGGTGAAGGCTACGAGCAGTACTTC. Amino acid sequence: CSAGGGAGEGYEQYF.

In its sample, this clonotype was seen many times. This chain joins TRBV7-2 and TRBJ2-7; D gene ambiguous. This CDR3 spans 13 amino acids. V shed 3 bases and J shed 4 bases, with 10 bases lying between them. Germline CDR1 SGHTA, CDR2 FQGNSA. Written as DNA, the CDR3 is TGTGCCAGCAGCTTCCGCCAGATGTACGAGCAGTACTTC. It yields the protein CASSFRQMYEQYF.

The chain employs TRBV7-9 and TRBJ1-2, with a possible D match to TRBD1 (5 bases). Per germline, CDR1 SEHNR and CDR2 FQNEAQ (reference sequence). The length of the CDR3 is 13 residues. V gave up 4 bases and J gave up 3 bases, with 9 bases separating them. The chain's CDR3 is CASSWDGYYGYTF. As DNA, the CDR3 is TGTGCCAGCAGCTGGGACGGTTACTATGGCTACACCTTC.

The table lists this clonotype with many counts. This sequence joins TRBV4-3 and TRBJ1-4, with D unclear. The V end lost 4 bases, the J end lost 2 bases, and 14 bases lay between the germline ends. CDR1 and CDR2 from the germline V gene are LGHNA and YSLEER. This CDR3 is 16 amino acids long. CDR3 loop: CASSRSLQGTNEKLFF. CDR3 bases: TGCGCCAGCAGCCGATCCCTACAAGGCACTAATGAAAAACTGTTTTTT.

V usage is TRBV6-2 or TRBV6-3 and J usage is TRBJ2-7, with TRBD2 matching over 13 bases. CDR1 MNHEY and CDR2 SVGEGT come from the germline V gene. This CDR3 has 13 residues. J gave up 5 bases and V 11 bases, and 6 bases lay outside the gene matches. The DNA of the CDR3 is TGTGCCGGGGGACTAGCGGGATTCCACGAGCAGTACTTC. Translating gives CAGGLAGFHEQYF.

V gene TRBV3-1 combines with J gene TRBJ2-7; D is perhaps TRBD1 or TRBD2 (5 bases each). With 2 bases removed from V and 6 bases from J, the gap between germline ends came to 17 bases. The CDR3 loop spans 15 amino acids. Germline V CDR1 and CDR2: LGHDT, YNNKEL (reference sequence). The CDR3 DNA reads TGTGCCAGCAGCCAACCTGGACCGGGACGAGTCGAGCAGTACTTC. Amino acids: CASSQPGPGRVEQYF.

This chain uses TRBV4-1 with TRBJ2-2; weak D call: TRBD1 (7 bases). CDR1 is MGHRA, CDR2 YSYEKL, per germline. Trimming cost V 1 base and J 3 bases, with 15 bases left between them. This CDR3 region has 17 residues. This chain's CDR3 is CASSQAHRGLHTGELFF. CDR3 nucleotide sequence: TGCGCCAGCAGCCAAGCCCACAGGGGACTTCACACCGGGGAGCTGTTTTTT.

This clonotype was counted many times. This chain connects TRBV20-1 to TRBJ2-1; the match to TRBD1 covers 9 bases. Germline CDR1 is DFQATT and CDR2 is SNEGSKA (reference sequence). V gave up 0 bases and J gave up 7 bases; unmatched junction bases: 7. The CDR3 runs to 15 residues. The DNA for the CDR3 is TGCAGTGCTAGAGATTTGGGGACAGGGAGAAATGAGCAGTTCTTC. Translation gives CSARDLGTGRNEQFF.